This entry lists 29 T cell receptor beta chains sequenced from one sample in a study of OX40 agonist ivuxolimab in advanced cancers. Sequencing was performed with immunoSEQ multiplex PCR; in TCRdb, only in-frame clones are kept and a portion is missing. This sample has roughly 80,000 clones, with around 82% found just once. The specimen comprised CD4+ or CD8+ T cells sorted from blood, sampled in a trial of the OX40 agonist ivuxolimab. These receptors were taken from an adult with an advanced solid tumor such as melanoma, head and neck, liver or kidney cancer.

This clone was detected many times. The chain has TRBV2 and TRBJ1-2; no reliable D call. CDR3 length equals 12 residues. The V gene lost 2 bases and the J gene lost 7 bases, with 8 bases spanning the gap. CDR1 and CDR2 from the germline V gene are SNHLY and FYNNEI. The CDR3 DNA reads as TGTGCCAGCAGTGAAATGGGGAGTGGCTACACCTTC. Protein product: CASSEMGSGYTF. The whole variable domain, remainder taken from reference TRBV2 and TRBJ1-2, is EPEVTQTPSHQVTQMGQEVILRCVPISNHLYFYWYRQILGQKVEFLVSFYNNEISEKSEIFDDQFSVERPDGSNFTLKIRSTKLEDSAMYFCASSEMGSGYTFGSGTRLTVV.

The chain is built from TRBV5-1 and TRBJ2-1; 11 bases match TRBD2. The CDR3 runs to 15 residues. CDR1 is SGHRS and CDR2 is YFSETQ in the germline V gene. Unmatched junction bases numbered 2, after V lost 4 bases and J lost 2 bases. The CDR3 loop reads CASSISGGAYNEQFF. The CDR3 coding sequence is TGCGCCAGCAGCATTAGCGGGGGGGCCTACAATGAGCAGTTCTTC.

The chain has TRBV2 and TRBJ2-7, with D maybe TRBD1 (6 bases). Deletions cut 3 bases from V and 3 bases from J, with 15 bases between. CDR1 SNHLY and CDR2 FYNNEI come from the germline V gene. This CDR3 contains 15 residues. The CDR3 DNA reads TGTGCCAGCAGTGATCCAGGGGCGAAGGGCTACGAGCAGTACTTC. Translation: CASSDPGAKGYEQYF.

The CDR3 reads CASSLQGNSPLHF. DNA of the CDR3: TGTGCCAGTAGCCTTCAGGGGAATTCACCCCTCCACTTT. The chain links TRBV19 to TRBJ1-6, with D possibly being TRBD1 (6 bases). Germline CDR1 and CDR2: LNHDA and SQIVND (reference sequence). This CDR3 is 13 amino acids long. Trimming took 6 bases from V and 7 from J, leaving 10 bases between them.

V is TRBV2 and J is TRBJ2-3; D unresolved. The germline V and J ends were trimmed by 7 bases and 0 bases, with 11 bases remaining between them. CDR1 and CDR2 (germline): SNHLY, FYNNEI. The CDR3 has 14 residues. The CDR3 sequence is CASIPRASTDTQYF. In DNA, the CDR3 is TGTGCCAGCATACCCCGTGCTAGCACAGATACGCAGTATTTT.

V usage is TRBV7-2 and J usage is TRBJ2-1, with TRBD2 matching over 9 bases. Trimming took 0 bases from V and 0 from J; bases not matched to a gene: 6. The CDR3 has 18 amino acids. CDR1 is SGHTA and CDR2 is FQGNSA in the germline V gene. The CDR3 DNA is TGTGCCAGCAGCTTAGCGCCTAGCGGGACCTACTCCTACAATGAGCAGTTCTTC. Its protein is CASSLAPSGTYSYNEQFF.

The V call is TRBV19, the J call TRBJ2-7; TRBD1 matches 8 bases. This CDR3 has 16 amino acids. CDR1 LNHDA and CDR2 SQIVND come from the germline V gene (reference sequence). Unmatched junction bases numbered 14, after V lost 5 bases and J lost 5 bases. Written as DNA, the CDR3 is TGTGCCAGTAGTTCCCTCGGTCTACAGGGGGTCAACGAGCAGTACTTC. Translation: CASSSLGLQGVNEQYF.

The chain links TRBV28 to TRBJ1-5; D call uncertain. V shed 4 bases and J shed 0 bases, with 7 bases lying between them. Germline CDR1 MDHEN, CDR2 SYDVKM. This CDR3 spans 14 amino acids. CDR3 DNA: TGTGCCAGCAGTTCCAGCTATAGCAATCAGCCCCAGCATTTT. Its translation is CASSSSYSNQPQHF.

This clone was found a few times. The gene calls are TRBV7-9 and TRBJ2-5; a weak D match, TRBD1 (6 bases). Germline CDR1 SEHNR, CDR2 FQNEAQ (reference sequence). The V and J ends lost 10 bases and 4 bases respectively, with 16 bases between them. The CDR3 contains 13 residues. The CDR3 region is CATQGQGGETQYF. For the CDR3, the DNA is TGTGCCACCCAGGGGCAGGGTGGAGAGACCCAGTACTTC.

The rearrangement joins TRBV28 to TRBJ1-5; 8 bases map to TRBD1. The V segment lost 2 bases and the J segment 4 bases; nucleotides outside the gene matches: 4. The CDR3 runs to 15 residues. CDR1 is MDHEN and CDR2 is SYDVKM in the germline V gene. This chain's CDR3 is CASSLQGAWNQPQHF. In DNA, the CDR3 is TGTGCCAGCAGTTTACAGGGGGCCTGGAATCAGCCCCAGCATTTT. The full variable domain, completed using reference TRBV28 and TRBJ1-5, is DVKVTQSSRYLVKRTGEKVFLECVQDMDHENMFWYRQDPGLGLRLIYFSYDVKMKEKGDIPEGYSVSREKKERFSLILESASTNQTSMYLCASSLQGAWNQPQHFGDGTRLSIL.

This clone was found a few times. The chain employs TRBV6-5 and TRBJ2-7; 9 bases line up with TRBD1. The V gene's germline CDR1 is MNHEY and CDR2 SVGAGI. CDR3 length: 14 amino acids. The junction had 3 bases not matched to a gene; V was cut back by 6 bases and J by 0 bases. This CDR3 is CASRRTGDSYEQYF. Here the CDR3 DNA reads TGTGCCAGCAGAAGGACAGGGGACTCCTACGAGCAGTACTTC.

This clone was observed once. CDR3: CASSRRGQTNQPQHF. The CDR3, as DNA: TGTGCCAGCAGCCGGAGGGGGCAGACAAATCAGCCCCAGCATTTT. This chain uses TRBV5-8 with TRBJ1-5, with 7 bases fitting TRBD1. The CDR3 length is 15 residues. The germline V gene encodes CDR1 SGHTS and CDR2 YDEGEE. V lost 4 bases and J lost 4; bases outside the gene matches: 8.

CDR3 nucleotides: TGTGCCTTGTCCGGGACTAGCGGGAATCTGGGGGAGACCCAGTACTTC. Translated: CALSGTSGNLGETQYF. This rearrangement joins TRBV30 to TRBJ2-5; 13 bases are a match to TRBD2. This CDR3 contains 16 residues. In germline, CDR1 is GTSNPN, CDR2 SVGIG (reference sequence). Trimming at V came to 7 bases and at J to 5 bases, leaving 13 bases not matched to a gene.

The CDR3 region is CASSLADTEAFF. The CDR3 nucleotides read TGTGCCAGCAGTTTAGCGGACACTGAAGCTTTCTTT. The chain recombines TRBV28 with TRBJ1-1; D unresolved. Trimming took off 2 bases at V and 3 bases at J, with 4 bases between the two ends. CDR1 and CDR2 (germline): MDHEN, SYDVKM. The CDR3 sequence is 12 residues long.

V gene TRBV19 combines with J gene TRBJ2-7; D is possibly TRBD1 (8 bases). The germline V gene encodes CDR1 LNHDA and CDR2 SQIVND (reference sequence). V shed 5 bases and J shed 3 bases, with 17 bases lying between them. This CDR3 is 15 amino acids long. The CDR3 loop reads CASSPYRGRVYEQYF. CDR3 DNA sequence: TGTGCCAGTAGTCCATACAGGGGGAGGGTCTACGAGCAGTACTTC. The variable domain in full, with the rest retrieved from reference TRBV19 and TRBJ2-7, is DGGITQSPKYLFRKEGQNVTLSCEQNLNHDAMYWYRQDPGQGLRLIYYSQIVNDFQKGDIAEGYSVSREKKESFPLTVTSAQKNPTAFYLCASSPYRGRVYEQYFGPGTRLTVT.

This clone was recorded only once. The V call is TRBV18, the J call TRBJ2-7; D assignment may be TRBD1 or TRBD2 (5 bases each). CDR1 is KGHSH and CDR2 is LQKENI in the germline V gene. This CDR3 has 13 residues. Trimming stripped 3 bases from V and 7 bases from J, with 13 bases between. The CDR3 DNA is TGTGCCAGCTCACCCGGGACGGGCAGAGAGCAGTACTTC. Amino acid sequence: CASSPGTGREQYF.

J is TRBJ2-3 and V is TRBV6-4; D unclear. With 0 bases removed from V and 1 base from J, the gap between germline ends came to 11 bases. The CDR3 runs to 16 residues. The germline V gene encodes CDR1 MRHNA and CDR2 SNTAGT. This CDR3 is CASSDSGGIGTDTQYF. CDR3 in DNA: TGTGCCAGCAGTGACTCAGGCGGTATCGGCACAGATACGCAGTATTTT.

The V call is TRBV28, the J call TRBJ2-3; TRBD1 agrees at 12 bases. V dropped 7 bases and J dropped 3; count of bases not matched to a gene: 11. In germline, CDR1 is MDHEN, CDR2 SYDVKM. The CDR3 is made up of 17 amino acids. This chain's CDR3 is CASIYRDRGRVTDTQYF. DNA for the CDR3: TGTGCCAGCATTTACCGGGACAGGGGGCGCGTGACAGATACGCAGTATTTT.

This chain joins TRBV11-3 and TRBJ1-1, with D maybe TRBD1 (5 bases). The length of the CDR3 is 17 residues. Germline CDR1 is SGHNT and CDR2 is YENEEA. V was pared by 1 base and J by 5 bases, with 20 bases between. CDR3 sequence reads: CASSLGGGRFLDTEAFF. In DNA form, the CDR3 reads TGTGCCAGCAGCTTAGGCGGGGGACGGTTCTTAGATACTGAAGCTTTCTTT.

This clone was recorded only once. The chain employs TRBV5-1 and TRBJ2-1, with a weak D call TRBD2 (5 bases). Germline CDR1 and CDR2: SGHRS and YFSETQ. V lost 4 bases and J 4 bases, leaving 18 bases between the germline ends. The CDR3 loop spans 16 amino acids. The CDR3 DNA reads as TGCGCCAGCAGCCCAGTAGGCGGGTACAGATACAATGAGCAGTTCTTC. Its protein product is CASSPVGGYRYNEQFF. Full variable domain (rest looked up from reference TRBV5-1 and TRBJ2-1): KAGVTQTPRYLIKTRGQQVTLSCSPISGHRSVSWYQQTPGQGLQFLFEYFSETQRNKGNFPGRFSGRQFSNSRSEMNVSTLELGDSALYLCASSPVGGYRYNEQFFGPGTRLTVL.

The chain has TRBV4-3 and TRBJ1-4; tentatively, D is TRBD1 (6 bases). CDR1 is LGHNA and CDR2 is YSLEER in the germline V gene. This CDR3 spans 15 amino acids. Trimming removed 4 bases at V and 7 bases at J, with 16 bases between. The CDR3 region is CASSRFAGEGEKLFF. The CDR3 DNA sequence: TGCGCCAGCAGCCGTTTTGCAGGGGAAGGTGAAAAACTGTTTTTT.

This clone has just a few counts. The V gene is TRBV30, the J gene TRBJ2-7, with 12 bases matching TRBD1. The CDR3 sequence is 14 residues long. Unmatched junction bases numbered 2, after V lost 3 bases and J lost 2 bases. The germline CDR1 and CDR2 sequences are GTSNPN and SVGIG (reference sequence). This CDR3 is CAWRGQGATYEQYF. Written as DNA, the CDR3 is TGTGCCTGGAGGGGACAGGGGGCCACCTACGAGCAGTACTTC.

This chain uses TRBV28 with TRBJ1-2, with 10 bases fitting TRBD1. This CDR3 is built from 15 residues. Trimming took 5 bases from V and 8 from J; bases not matched to a gene: 11. The germline V gene encodes CDR1 MDHEN and CDR2 SYDVKM. DNA of the CDR3: TGTGCCAGCAGTGCGGGGGACAGGGGTCTAAGCGGCTACACCTTC. It encodes CASSAGDRGLSGYTF.

V and J are TRBV15 and TRBJ1-1; 7 bases fit TRBD1. With V trimmed by 6 bases and J by 6 bases, 7 bases remained unmatched. CDR3 length equals 13 residues. Looked up from germline, CDR1 is LNHNV and CDR2 is YYDKDF (reference sequence). CDR3 coding DNA: TGTGCCACCAGGCGGGACAGCAGCCCTGAAGCTTTCTTT. It encodes CATRRDSSPEAFF.

The J gene is TRBJ2-1, the V gene TRBV29-1; no clear D gene. Between the trimmed V and J ends, which lost 5 bases and 9 bases, there was a span of 5 bases. Germline loops: CDR1 SQVTM, CDR2 ANQGSEA. The length of the CDR3 is 9 residues. CDR3 region: CSVCCEQFF. Written as DNA, the CDR3 is TGCAGCGTTTGTTGTGAGCAGTTCTTC.

This clone came up once. This rearrangement joins TRBV2 to TRBJ2-7, with D possibly matching TRBD2 (7 bases). CDR1 and CDR2 (germline): SNHLY, FYNNEI. The CDR3 runs to 15 residues. Trimming took 10 bases from V and 2 from J, leaving 21 bases between them. The DNA for the CDR3 is TGTGCCACCCGACGGGGCGGGGGCAATACCTACGAGCAGTACTTC. Protein product: CATRRGGGNTYEQYF.

The genes are TRBV6-1 and TRBJ1-2, with 8 bases that match TRBD1. After removal of 5 bases from V and 6 bases from J, the junction contained 5 bases not matched to a gene. CDR3 length: 13 residues. Germline values: CDR1 MNHNS, CDR2 SASEGT. The CDR3 region is CASSPRGRDGYTF. The DNA for the CDR3 is TGTGCCAGCAGTCCCAGGGGGCGCGATGGCTACACCTTC.

The CDR3 bases are TGTGCCAGCAGCTTACTCGGAGATACGCAGTATTTT. Translating gives CASSLLGDTQYF. The chain joins TRBV7-3 to TRBJ2-3; D remains unclear. Germline V gene lookup returns CDR1 SGHTA and CDR2 FQGTGA. This CDR3 is built from 12 residues. The V end lost 2 bases, the J end lost 5 bases, and 5 bases lay between the germline ends.

This chain uses TRBV4-3 with TRBJ1-2; D perhaps matches TRBD1 (5 bases). The V end lost 1 base, the J end lost 8 bases, and 20 bases lay between the germline ends. The germline CDR1 and CDR2 sequences are LGHNA and YSLEER. The CDR3 has 16 residues. DNA of the CDR3: TGCGCCAGCAGCCAAGTGACCTGGGACCTAACGAGCGGCTACACCTTC. Translated: CASSQVTWDLTSGYTF.